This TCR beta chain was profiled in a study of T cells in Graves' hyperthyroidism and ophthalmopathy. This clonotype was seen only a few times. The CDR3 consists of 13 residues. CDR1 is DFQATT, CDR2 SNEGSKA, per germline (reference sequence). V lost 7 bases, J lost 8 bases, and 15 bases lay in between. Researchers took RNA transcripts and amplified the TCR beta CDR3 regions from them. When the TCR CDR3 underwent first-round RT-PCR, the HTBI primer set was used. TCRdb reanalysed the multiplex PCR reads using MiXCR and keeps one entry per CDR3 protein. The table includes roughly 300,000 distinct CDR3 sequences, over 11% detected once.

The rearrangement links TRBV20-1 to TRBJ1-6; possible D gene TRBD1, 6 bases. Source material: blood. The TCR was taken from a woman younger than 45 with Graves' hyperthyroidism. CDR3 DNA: TGCAGTGTGAGAAGGGGGAGGGATTCACCCCTCCACTTT. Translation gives CSVRRGRDSPLHF.